The sequence of this TCR beta chain was determined in a study of cytomegalovirus exposure and HLA in healthy donors. General study findings and limits: Accounts indicate the classifier identified cytomegalovirus status with strong specificity and sensitivity. Investigators reported approximately 150 TCR beta chains as tied to cytomegalovirus. One later analysis, an examination of the 100 to 150 validation repertoires, found that first-cohort TCR clusters tended to co-occur in them.

On this clone itself: What it binds is unknown.

Unmatched junction bases numbered 3, after V lost 1 base and J lost 2 bases. The length of the CDR3 is 15 residues. Germline CDR1 reads LNHDA; CDR2 reads SQIVND (reference sequence). TCRdb's table, derived via immunoSEQ multiplex PCR, lists solely in-frame clones and lacks some. Of under 200,000 clones in the sample, 75% to 95% were seen once. This receptor was obtained from a woman between 18 and 29 years old in good health and CMV-seropositive. Source material: PBMCs. This chain connects TRBV19 to TRBJ2-7; 9 bases are shared with TRBD2. The DNA for the CDR3 is TGTGCCAGTAGTATAGGGCGGGGGGGGACCTACGAGCAGTACTTC. Translated: CASSIGRGGTYEQYF.